This entry lists 29 T cell receptor beta chains sequenced from one sample in a study of CD8+CD57+ T cells in acquired aplastic anemia. Flow cytometry had shown expanded CD8+CD57+ cells in the patients chosen for sequencing. Template material for TCR beta VDJ and CDR3 profiling consisted of genomic DNA. TCRdb analysed the reads with MiXCR anew, one entry per CDR3 protein. This table holds a few hundred thousand distinct CDR3 sequences, about a third found once. The material sequenced was sorted CD4+, CD8+, or CD8+CD57+ T cells (not recorded which) from PBMCs. These receptors all stem from a human donor with aplastic anemia.

This clonotype occurred a few times. The gene calls are TRBV28 and TRBJ1-4; D may be TRBD1 (5 bases). Trimming took 4 bases from V and 2 from J, leaving 11 bases between them. This CDR3 has 15 residues. Germline V gives CDR1 MDHEN, CDR2 SYDVKM. The CDR3 loop reads CASSSRQSTNEKLFF. Written as DNA, the CDR3 is TGTGCCAGCAGTTCCCGACAGAGTACTAATGAAAAACTGTTTTTT.

The chain employs TRBV24-1 and TRBJ1-5; TRBD1 matches at 8 bases. This CDR3 comprises 12 residues. The germline V gene encodes CDR1 KGHDR and CDR2 SFDVKD. The trim removed 5 bases at V and 11 bases at J, leaving 4 bases unmatched. CDR3 region: CATSGPDRAQHF. The DNA of the CDR3 is TGTGCCACCAGTGGCCCGGACAGGGCCCAGCATTTT.

V and J are TRBV20-1 and TRBJ2-7; TRBD2 is a possible D gene (6 bases). Germline values: CDR1 DFQATT, CDR2 SNEGSKA (reference sequence). This CDR3 is 17 amino acids long. Trimming shortened V by 3 bases and J by 2 bases, and 23 bases separated the two germline ends. The CDR3 DNA sequence: TGCAGTGCTAGGCCCCCGGCTCAGGGAGGCCGGGCCTACGAGCAGTACTTC. Translated, it gives CSARPPAQGGRAYEQYF.

The V call is TRBV30, the J call TRBJ1-1, with a possible D match to TRBD1 (6 bases). CDR1 and CDR2 from the germline V gene are GTSNPN and SVGIG (reference sequence). The CDR3 loop spans 13 amino acids. V lost 5 bases to trimming and J lost 1 base, with 11 bases between them. For the CDR3, the DNA is TGTGCCTGGGAGGAACAGGGGAACACTGAAGCTTTCTTT. The encoded protein is CAWEEQGNTEAFF.

The CDR3 protein is CASSFDRVLFTGGDYGYTF. The CDR3 DNA is TGTGCCAGCAGCTTCGACAGGGTATTATTCACCGGGGGTGACTATGGCTACACCTTC. The V gene is TRBV25-1, the J gene TRBJ1-2; 7 bases line up with TRBD1. Germline CDR1 reads MGHDK; CDR2 reads SYGVNS. The junction had 22 bases not matched to a gene; V was cut back by 6 bases and J by 3 bases. There are 19 residues in the CDR3.

The genes are TRBV6-1 and TRBJ1-6; D is uncertain. CDR3 size: 16 residues. Germline assignment: CDR1 MNHNS and CDR2 SASEGT. The germline V and J ends were trimmed by 5 bases and 1 base, with 12 bases remaining between them. CDR3 sequence: CASSKNPRSYNSPLHF. DNA of the CDR3: TGTGCCAGCAGTAAGAACCCAAGGTCCTATAATTCACCCCTCCACTTT.

The chain links TRBV12-3 or TRBV12-4 to TRBJ1-2, with a weak D call TRBD1 (5 bases). CDR3 length: 14 amino acids. V lost 6 bases, J lost 1 base, and 12 bases lay in between. Here the CDR3 reads CASSRTPNNYGYTF. The CDR3 nucleotides read TGTGCCAGCAGCAGGACACCAAATAACTATGGCTACACCTTC.

Ten or more counts support this clonotype. The V call is TRBV19, the J call TRBJ2-7; TRBD1 agrees at 7 bases. J gave up 6 bases and V 3 bases, and 5 bases lay outside the gene matches. Germline CDR1 reads LNHDA; CDR2 reads SQIVND (reference sequence). The CDR3 loop spans 13 amino acids. The CDR3 loop is CASSMGQSTEQYF. The CDR3 DNA is TGTGCCAGTAGTATGGGACAGTCTACCGAGCAGTACTTC.

The chain uses TRBV24-1 and TRBJ1-2; D remains ambiguous. The CDR3 length is 9 residues. Germline values: CDR1 KGHDR, CDR2 SFDVKD. The chain's CDR3 is CEASYGYTF. The CDR3 DNA sequence: TGTGAAGCCAGCTATGGCTACACCTTC.

The chain links TRBV20-1 to TRBJ1-3; no clear D gene. Trimming took 0 bases from V and 6 from J, leaving 6 bases between them. The CDR3 runs to 12 residues. Germline V gives CDR1 DFQATT, CDR2 SNEGSKA (reference sequence). The CDR3 region has the DNA TGCAGTGCTAGAGATCCGGCAAACACCATATATTTT. Its translation: CSARDPANTIYF.

The rearrangement uses TRBV12-3 or TRBV12-4 and TRBJ1-2; 8 nucleotides align to TRBD1. Trimming took 7 bases from V and 5 from J; bases not matched to a gene: 15. The CDR3 covers 16 residues. CDR3 sequence (DNA): TGTGCCAGCACCACCGGGGGGCAGGGGGCGTCATATGGCTACACCTTC. The encoded protein is CASTTGGQGASYGYTF.

This clonotype was recorded at least ten times. The chain links TRBV7-2 to TRBJ2-7, with D perhaps TRBD2 (7 bases). Trimming stripped 3 bases from V and 5 bases from J, with 14 bases between. The CDR3 spans 14 residues. Per germline, CDR1 SGHTA and CDR2 FQGNSA. CDR3 nucleotide sequence: TGTGCCAGCAGCTTCGGTCGGGGGGCCCACGAGCAGTACTTC. This gives the protein CASSFGRGAHEQYF. Full variable domain (remainder filled in from reference TRBV7-2 and TRBJ2-7): GAGVSQSPSNKVTEKGKDVELRCDPISGHTALYWYRQSLGQGLEFLIYFQGNSAPDKSGLPSDRFSAERTGGSVSTLTIQRTQQEDSAVYLCASSFGRGAHEQYFGPGTRLTVT.

This clonotype was observed at least ten times. The chain joins TRBV12-3 or TRBV12-4 to TRBJ1-5; D is possibly TRBD1 (5 bases). The CDR3 has 14 residues. Between the trimmed V and J ends, which lost 1 base and 6 bases, there was a span of 10 bases. DNA for the CDR3: TGTGCCAGCAGTTTAGGTCCAGGGTCTCAGCCCCAGCATTTT. Residues: CASSLGPGSQPQHF.

About this clonotype: The junction departs from germline at one end; a sequencing error may be responsible. The chain employs TRBV3-1 and TRBJ1-1; D is ambiguous. Germline loops: CDR1 LGHDT, CDR2 YNNKEL (reference sequence). The CDR3 covers 14 residues. The CDR3 sequence: CASSPKHMNTEASF. Written as DNA, the CDR3 is TGTGCCAGCAGCCCGAAGCACATGAACACTGAAGCTTCCTTT.

The chain links TRBV30 to TRBJ2-7; perhaps TRBD1 as D (6 bases). CDR1 and CDR2 from the germline V gene are GTSNPN and SVGIG (reference sequence). This CDR3 has 15 amino acids. Trimming cost V 2 bases and J 0 bases, with 14 bases left between them. As DNA, the CDR3 is TGTGCCTGGAGTCGGTTGGGGGCTTACTCCTACGAGCAGTACTTC. It translates to CAWSRLGAYSYEQYF. Combining the CDR3 with reference TRBV30 and TRBJ2-7 gives the whole variable domain SQTIHQWPATLVQPVGSPLSLECTVEGTSNPNLYWYRQAAGRGLQLLFYSVGIGQISSEVPQNLSASRPQDRQFILSSKKLLLSDSGFYLCAWSRLGAYSYEQYFGPGTRLTVT.

The rearrangement joins TRBV19 to TRBJ1-1; no reliable D call. Trimming stripped 11 bases from V and 1 base from J, with 17 bases between. There are 14 residues in the CDR3. Germline V CDR1 and CDR2: LNHDA, SQIVND (reference sequence). The CDR3 DNA reads as TGTGCCTGGAGTGTAAGTCCTCAGAACACTGAAGCTTTCTTT. Translating it yields CAWSVSPQNTEAFF.

This clonotype was observed many times. The rearrangement links TRBV2 to TRBJ1-2; D gene uncertain. The germline V gene has CDR1 SNHLY and CDR2 FYNNEI. Trimming stripped 1 base from V and 4 bases from J, with 19 bases between. The CDR3 totals 17 residues. The CDR3 sequence is CASSEDGPEITAYGYTF. Written as DNA, the CDR3 is TGTGCCAGCAGTGAAGATGGTCCGGAGATTACCGCCTATGGCTACACCTTC.

This chain connects TRBV13 to TRBJ2-7, with TRBD1 matching 9 bases. This CDR3 contains 14 residues. CDR1 PRHDT and CDR2 FYEKMQ come from the germline V gene (reference sequence). V shed 10 bases, J shed 3 bases, and the junction held 10 bases outside the gene matches. The CDR3 bases are TGTGCCATCAGTTCGGGACAGGGCGGCTACGAGCAGTACTTC. Its translation is CAISSGQGGYEQYF.

This clonotype appeared a few times. The CDR3 sequence is CASSPLDGTNTGELFF. In DNA, the CDR3 is TGTGCCAGCAGCCCATTAGACGGAACGAACACCGGGGAGCTGTTTTTT. This chain joins TRBV9 and TRBJ2-2; D is ambiguous. From germline, CDR1 is SGDLS and CDR2 YYNGEE. The CDR3 is 16 amino acids. The V gene lost 4 bases and the J gene lost 0 bases, with 13 bases spanning the gap.

The V gene is TRBV5-4, the J gene TRBJ1-1, with a possible D match to TRBD1 (6 bases). The germline CDR1 and CDR2 sequences are SGHNT and YYREEE (reference sequence). This CDR3 contains 15 residues. Trimming cost V 8 bases and J 0 bases, with 17 bases left between them. Here the CDR3 reads CASKADRTLNTEAFF. CDR3 in DNA: TGTGCCAGTAAGGCCGACAGGACACTGAACACTGAAGCTTTCTTT. Using reference TRBV5-4 and TRBJ1-1 for the parts outside the CDR3, the full variable domain is ETGVTQSPTHLIKTRGQQVTLRCSSQSGHNTVSWYQQALGQGPQFIFQYYREEENGRGNFPPRFSGLQFPNYSSELNVNALELDDSALYLCASKADRTLNTEAFFGQGTRLTVV.

In its sample, this clonotype was seen many times. The chain carries TRBV7-6 and TRBJ2-5; no clear D gene. V shed 2 bases and J shed 1 base, with 11 bases lying between them. The CDR3 extends over 15 amino acids. CDR1 is SGHVS, CDR2 FNYEAQ, per germline. The CDR3 is CASSLSVSPQETQYF. In DNA, the CDR3 is TGTGCCAGCAGCTTATCGGTCAGCCCCCAAGAGACCCAGTACTTC.

This clonotype was picked up many times. This CDR3 is CASSSPDRGFPYEQYF. CDR3 nucleotide sequence: TGTGCCAGCAGCTCTCCCGACAGGGGCTTTCCCTACGAGCAGTACTTC. This chain connects TRBV11-2 to TRBJ2-7; 8 positions agree with TRBD1. Germline V lookup: CDR1 SGHAT, CDR2 FQNNGV. The CDR3 extends over 16 amino acids. J lost 2 bases, V lost 4 bases, and 10 bases had no gene match.

This sequence joins TRBV25-1 and TRBJ2-3; a possible D gene is TRBD1 (6 bases). Trimming pared 1 base from V and 2 bases from J, leaving 7 bases between. The V gene's germline CDR1 is MGHDK and CDR2 SYGVNS. The CDR3 spans 14 residues. CDR3 loop: CASSEWDNTDTQYF. The CDR3 DNA is TGTGCCAGCAGTGAATGGGACAACACAGATACGCAGTATTTT.

This clonotype turned up a few times. This chain uses TRBV7-9 with TRBJ2-5, with D uncertain. The CDR3 loop spans 14 amino acids. The V and J ends lost 5 bases and 5 bases respectively, with 15 bases between them. The germline gives CDR1 SEHNR, CDR2 FQNEAQ (reference sequence). DNA for the CDR3: TGTGCCAGCAGCATCGGACGGAGCCCGGAGACCCAGTACTTC. Its protein product is CASSIGRSPETQYF. The variable domain in full, with the rest retrieved from reference TRBV7-9 and TRBJ2-5, is DTGVSQNPRHKITKRGQNVTFRCDPISEHNRLYWYRQTLGQGPEFLTYFQNEAQLEKSRLLSDRFSAERPKGSFSTLEIQRTEQGDSAMYLCASSIGRSPETQYFGPGTRLLVL.

This clonotype has ten or more counts. This chain links TRBV29-1 with TRBJ1-2; D might be TRBD1 (6 bases). This CDR3 is 13 amino acids long. Per the germline V gene, CDR1 is SQVTM and CDR2 is ANQGSEA. V lost 3 bases and J lost 8, with 16 bases in between. CDR3 amino acids: CSVDRGLKLGYTF. The CDR3, as DNA: TGCAGCGTTGACAGGGGACTTAAATTGGGCTACACCTTC.

This clonotype was observed a handful of times. CDR3 region: CASSLDWDRSSYEQYF. CDR3 sequence (DNA): TGTGCCAGCAGCTTGGACTGGGACAGGAGTTCCTACGAGCAGTACTTC. The rearrangement links TRBV5-5 to TRBJ2-7; 8 bases are a match to TRBD1. The CDR3 spans 16 residues. After removal of 0 bases from V and 1 base from J, the junction contained 6 bases not matched to a gene. Germline V CDR1 and CDR2: SGHKS, YYEKEE (reference sequence).

The chain carries TRBV29-1 and TRBJ2-7; D may be TRBD1 or TRBD2 (6 bases each). Germline V gene data show CDR1 as SQVTM and CDR2 as ANQGSEA. Trimming took 6 bases from V and 4 from J, leaving 19 bases between them. CDR3 size: 14 residues. DNA of the CDR3: TGCAGCGTGATCCAGTATGGGGGGCGGTACGAGCAGTACTTC. Translation: CSVIQYGGRYEQYF.

As concerns this clonotype: An end of the junction does not agree with germline; a read error may underlie this. The chain recombines TRBV15 with TRBJ2-1; 12 bases are a match to TRBD2. There are 16 residues in the CDR3. Germline V gene sequence: CDR1 LNHNV, CDR2 YYDKDF (reference sequence). The CDR3 sequence is CASSSLLAGGFNEQFF. CDR3 bases: TGTGCCAGCAGCTCGCTCCTAGCGGGGGGGTTCAATGAGCAGTTCTTC.

The genes are TRBV20-1 and TRBJ1-1; TRBD1 matches at 10 bases. The CDR3 is 13 residues long. The V gene's germline CDR1 is DFQATT and CDR2 SNEGSKA (reference sequence). V was clipped by 3 bases and J by 7 bases; unmatched bases: 5. The CDR3 here is CSARTGGEDEAFF. The CDR3 DNA reads as TGCAGTGCTAGGACAGGGGGCGAAGATGAAGCTTTCTTT.